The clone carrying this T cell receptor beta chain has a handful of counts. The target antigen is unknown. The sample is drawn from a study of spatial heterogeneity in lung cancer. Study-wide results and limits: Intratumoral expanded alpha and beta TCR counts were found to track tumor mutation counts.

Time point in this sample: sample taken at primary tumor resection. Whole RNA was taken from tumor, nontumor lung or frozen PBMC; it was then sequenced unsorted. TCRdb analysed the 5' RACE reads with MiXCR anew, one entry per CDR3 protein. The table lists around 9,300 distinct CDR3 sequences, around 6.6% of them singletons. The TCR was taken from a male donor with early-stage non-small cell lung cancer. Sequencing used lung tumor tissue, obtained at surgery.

The chain's CDR3 is CASTIDTDAYEQYF. The CDR3 DNA reads TGTGCCAGCACCATAGACACTGACGCCTACGAGCAGTACTTC. V usage is TRBV6-1 and J usage is TRBJ2-7; D unresolved. Germline loops: CDR1 MNHNS, CDR2 SASEGT. The CDR3 extends over 14 amino acids. V lost 7 bases and J 2 bases, leaving 15 bases between the germline ends.